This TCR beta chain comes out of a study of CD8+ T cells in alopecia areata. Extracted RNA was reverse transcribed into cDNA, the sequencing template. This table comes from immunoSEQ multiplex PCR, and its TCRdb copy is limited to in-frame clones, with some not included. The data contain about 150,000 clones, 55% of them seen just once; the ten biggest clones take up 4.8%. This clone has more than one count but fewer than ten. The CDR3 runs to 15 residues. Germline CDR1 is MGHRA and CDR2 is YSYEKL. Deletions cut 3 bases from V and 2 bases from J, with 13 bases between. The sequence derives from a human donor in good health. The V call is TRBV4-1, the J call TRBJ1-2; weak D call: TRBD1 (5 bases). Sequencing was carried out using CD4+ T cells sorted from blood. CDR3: CASSQPLRDNYGYTF. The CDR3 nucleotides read TGCGCCAGCAGCCAGCCCCTCCGGGACAACTATGGCTACACCTTC.